This passage covers 27 T cell receptor beta chains from one sample sequenced in a study of T cell responses to AZD1222 COVID-19 vaccine. The data were produced by immunoSEQ multiplex PCR, yet TCRdb's version contains in-frame clones alone and is incomplete. The sample carries more than 95,000 clones, 70% to 90% recorded once. The material was peripheral blood, obtained on day 0 of AZD1222 vaccination. These receptors all stem from an adult in good health.

The chain employs TRBV5-6 and TRBJ1-2; 9 bases align to TRBD1. Germline V gene lookup returns CDR1 SGHDT and CDR2 YYEEEE. CDR3 length equals 13 residues. V shed 4 bases and J 7 bases; nucleotides not matched to a gene: 5. The CDR3 region is CASSRGQGFGYTF. As DNA, the CDR3 is TGTGCCAGCAGCCGTGGACAGGGGTTTGGCTACACCTTC. Together with reference TRBV5-6 and TRBJ1-2, the CDR3 gives the full variable domain: DAGVTQSPTHLIKTRGQQVTLRCSPKSGHDTVSWYQQALGQGPQFIFQYYEEEERQRGNFPDRFSGHQFPNYSSELNVNALLLGDSALYLCASSRGQGFGYTFGSGTRLTVV.

The chain recombines TRBV5-1 with TRBJ1-1; D possibly corresponds to TRBD1 (5 bases). This CDR3 is built from 14 residues. Deletions cut 4 bases from V and 4 bases from J, with 14 bases between. CDR1 SGHRS and CDR2 YFSETQ come from the germline V gene. CDR3: CASSLNGGITEAFF. In nucleotides, the CDR3 is TGCGCCAGCAGCCTAAACGGGGGAATCACTGAAGCTTTCTTT.

The genes are TRBV5-1 and TRBJ1-1; D ambiguous. The germline V and J ends were trimmed by 1 base and 8 bases, with 15 bases remaining between them. The CDR3 is 14 amino acids. The V gene's germline CDR1 is SGHRS and CDR2 YFSETQ. CDR3 nucleotides: TGCGCCAGCAGCTTGTCCCCGTCTCGCACGGAAGCTTTCTTT. As protein: CASSLSPSRTEAFF.

The chain carries TRBV19 and TRBJ1-1; D unresolved. Germline values: CDR1 LNHDA, CDR2 SQIVND (reference sequence). The CDR3 has 12 residues. The V and J ends lost 2 bases and 4 bases respectively, with 5 bases between them. This chain's CDR3 is CASSISATEAFF. In nucleotides, the CDR3 is TGTGCCAGTAGTATATCGGCCACTGAAGCTTTCTTT.

This sequence joins TRBV28 and TRBJ1-5, with TRBD1 identical over 8 bases. Germline V CDR1 and CDR2: MDHEN, SYDVKM. V gave up 6 bases and J gave up 3 bases; unmatched junction bases: 7. CDR3 length equals 15 residues. The CDR3 protein is CASRGQALLNQPQHF. The CDR3 DNA reads TGTGCCAGCAGGGGACAGGCCCTGCTCAATCAGCCCCAGCATTTT.

This rearrangement joins TRBV11-2 to TRBJ2-3; D ambiguous. The ends were cut back, 5 bases at V and 0 bases at J, with 18 bases in the middle. The CDR3 has 17 amino acids. CDR1 and CDR2 from the germline V gene are SGHAT and FQNNGV. This CDR3 reads CASSKRLTSDSTDTQYF. The DNA for the CDR3 is TGTGCCAGCAGCAAACGTCTAACGTCGGATAGCACAGATACGCAGTATTTT.

This clone was seen a single time. The chain has TRBV10-1 and TRBJ2-1; TRBD2 is a possible D gene (7 bases). Germline V gives CDR1 WNHNN, CDR2 SYGVQD (reference sequence). Trimming took off 0 bases at V and 8 bases at J, with 23 bases between the two ends. CDR3 length equals 18 residues. As DNA, the CDR3 is TGCGCCAGCAGTGAGTCGGTTAGGGGCAGTGGGGGGGCCGATGAGCAGTTCTTC. It specifies CASSESVRGSGGADEQFF.

As DNA, the CDR3 is TGTGCCAGCAGTTTCAACAGGGGTGAGACCCAGTACTTC. It codes for CASSFNRGETQYF. The rearrangement uses TRBV12-3 or TRBV12-4 and TRBJ2-5, with 7 bases that match TRBD1. The CDR3 totals 13 residues. The trim removed 3 bases at V and 5 bases at J, leaving 3 bases unmatched.

V and J are TRBV19 and TRBJ2-7, with D possibly TRBD1 on 6 matching bases. Per germline, CDR1 LNHDA and CDR2 SQIVND (reference sequence). The CDR3 is 13 amino acids. Trimming took off 4 bases at V and 3 bases at J, with 10 bases between the two ends. CDR3 sequence: CASSNSGHYEQYF. The DNA of the CDR3 is TGTGCCAGTAGTAACTCGGGACACTACGAGCAGTACTTC. Based on the CDR3 plus reference TRBV19 and TRBJ2-7, the full variable domain is DGGITQSPKYLFRKEGQNVTLSCEQNLNHDAMYWYRQDPGQGLRLIYYSQIVNDFQKGDIAEGYSVSREKKESFPLTVTSAQKNPTAFYLCASSNSGHYEQYFGPGTRLTVT.

The sample holds one count of this clone. The V call is TRBV11-3, the J call TRBJ2-2; D gene uncertain. Trimming left V 3 bases short and J 2 bases short, with 7 bases between. Germline V gives CDR1 SGHNT, CDR2 YENEEA. CDR3 size: 14 residues. The CDR3 protein is CASSFISNTGELFF. The CDR3 DNA reads as TGTGCCAGCAGCTTTATAAGCAACACCGGGGAGCTGTTTTTT. The full variable domain, rest sourced from reference TRBV11-3 and TRBJ2-2, is EAGVVQSPRYKIIEKKQPVAFWCNPISGHNTLYWYLQNLGQGPELLIRYENEEAVDDSQLPKDRFSAERLKGVDSTLKIQPAELGDSAVYLCASSFISNTGELFFGEGSRLTVL.

The genes are TRBV5-4 and TRBJ2-1; 7 nucleotides match TRBD2. The CDR3 is 15 residues long. V trimming: 4 bases; J trimming: 1 base; junction bases outside the gene matches: 5. The V gene's germline CDR1 is SGHNT and CDR2 YYREEE (reference sequence). As DNA, the CDR3 is TGTGCCAGCAGCCCGTGGACTAGGTCCTACAATGAGCAGTTCTTC. Amino acids: CASSPWTRSYNEQFF.

This chain connects TRBV6-5 to TRBJ2-1, with D perhaps being TRBD1 or TRBD2 (5 bases each). Trimming took off 6 bases at V and 7 bases at J, with 16 bases between the two ends. In germline, CDR1 is MNHEY, CDR2 SVGAGI. The CDR3 loop spans 14 amino acids. The CDR3 DNA reads as TGTGCCAGCAGATACCCGGGACCCCAAAATGAGCAGTTCTTC. Translated, it gives CASRYPGPQNEQFF.

V gene TRBV3-1 (or the pseudogene TRBV3-2) combines with J gene TRBJ2-1, with a tentative D call TRBD2 (6 bases). Germline V gene sequence: CDR1 LGHDT, CDR2 YNNKEL (reference sequence). This CDR3 contains 20 residues. V was cut by 0 bases and J by 0 bases, with 21 bases left in between. CDR3: CASSQEAGTGGVSSYNEQFF. The CDR3 bases are TGTGCCAGCAGCCAAGAAGCCGGGACTGGGGGTGTTAGCTCCTACAATGAGCAGTTCTTC.

The rearrangement joins TRBV19 to TRBJ1-2; TRBD1 matches at 8 bases. The CDR3 consists of 15 residues. Trimming removed 5 bases from V and 2 bases from J; junction bases left unmatched: 7. Looked up from germline, CDR1 is LNHDA and CDR2 is SQIVND (reference sequence). CDR3: CASSGGTGNNYGYTF. CDR3 nucleotide sequence: TGTGCCAGTAGTGGAGGGACAGGAAACAACTATGGCTACACCTTC.

V usage is TRBV9 and J usage is TRBJ1-2; no clear D. The CDR3 extends over 16 amino acids. CDR1 is SGDLS and CDR2 is YYNGEE in the germline V gene. V was cut by 1 base and J by 5 bases, with 18 bases left in between. CDR3 nucleotides: TGTGCCAGCAGCGTATACGGGGATCTGGATGGGTATGGCTACACCTTC. It specifies CASSVYGDLDGYGYTF.

The chain is built from TRBV6-1 and TRBJ1-2; D not certain. V lost 1 base and J 6 bases, leaving 15 bases between the germline ends. Germline CDR1 is MNHNS and CDR2 is SASEGT. The CDR3 spans 15 residues. The CDR3 DNA sequence: TGTGCCAGCAGTGAAGGAAGGGAGCTGCTTCATGGCTACACCTTC. Translation gives CASSEGRELLHGYTF.

The genes are TRBV4-1 and TRBJ2-5; 7 bases fit TRBD2. The V and J ends lost 4 bases and 5 bases, in that order; junction bases with no gene match: 19. CDR1 is MGHRA, CDR2 YSYEKL, per germline. The CDR3 sequence is 18 residues long. This CDR3 reads CASSRTGGGSGGIETQYF. As DNA, the CDR3 is TGCGCCAGCAGCCGTACGGGCGGGGGTTCGGGGGGAATCGAGACCCAGTACTTC.

The gene calls are TRBV3-1 (or the pseudogene TRBV3-2) and TRBJ1-1, with D possibly matching TRBD1 (5 bases). The germline CDR1 and CDR2 sequences are LGHDT and YNNKEL (reference sequence). The CDR3 is 13 amino acids. V lost 1 base, J lost 8 bases, and 11 bases lay in between. CDR3 region: CASSQVSGTEAFF. The CDR3 DNA sequence: TGTGCCAGCAGCCAAGTGAGTGGGACCGAAGCTTTCTTT.

The chain uses TRBV30 and TRBJ2-7, with TRBD2 as a possible D gene (5 bases). CDR1 is GTSNPN, CDR2 SVGIG, per germline (reference sequence). The V and J ends lost 0 bases and 0 bases respectively, with 15 bases between them. The CDR3 is made up of 16 amino acids. The CDR3 reads CAWSVVALGSSYEQYF. CDR3 coding DNA: TGTGCCTGGAGTGTGGTAGCCCTGGGGAGCTCCTACGAGCAGTACTTC.

The J gene is TRBJ1-1, the V gene TRBV5-1; TRBD1 might be the D (5 bases). The germline V and J ends were trimmed by 0 bases and 3 bases, with 9 bases remaining between them. Germline CDR1 reads SGHRS; CDR2 reads YFSETQ. This CDR3 has 14 residues. The CDR3: CASSLEGRDTEAFF. The CDR3 region has the DNA TGCGCCAGCAGCTTGGAGGGGAGAGACACTGAAGCTTTCTTT.

The rearrangement uses TRBV5-8 and TRBJ1-2; D call uncertain. Deletions cut 0 bases from V and 7 bases from J, with 10 bases between. CDR3 length: 13 amino acids. From germline, CDR1 is SGHTS and CDR2 YDEGEE. CDR3 nucleotides: TGTGCCAGCAGCTTGGACTTGTGGGGTGGCTACACCTTC. Its translation: CASSLDLWGGYTF.

This clone was observed a few times. The chain recombines TRBV12-5 with TRBJ2-2; 8 positions match TRBD1. Trimming took 7 bases from V and 6 from J; bases not matched to a gene: 4. This CDR3 contains 13 residues. CDR1 is LGHNT, CDR2 FRNRAP, per germline. CDR3 region: CASAGQGPGELFF. In nucleotides, the CDR3 is TGTGCTAGTGCCGGACAGGGACCCGGGGAGCTGTTTTTT.

V usage is TRBV11-2 and J usage is TRBJ2-3; 8 positions agree with TRBD2. Trimming cost V 5 bases and J 6 bases; bases outside gene matches: 19. This CDR3 is built from 18 residues. CDR1 is SGHAT, CDR2 FQNNGV, per germline. Here the CDR3 DNA reads TGTGCCAGCAGCCCCTACCGAGAGCGGGGGTTGGGGTTGGATACGCAGTATTTT. This codes for CASSPYRERGLGLDTQYF.

The rearrangement links TRBV10-2 to TRBJ2-1; 10 bases map to TRBD2. This CDR3 comprises 15 residues. V gave up 7 bases and J gave up 5 bases; unmatched junction bases: 8. Germline V gene data show CDR1 as WSHSY and CDR2 as SAAADI. The DNA of the CDR3 is TGCGCCAGCACCAACCCTAGCGGGGGCAACAATGAGCAGTTCTTC. It encodes CASTNPSGGNNEQFF.

This sequence joins TRBV28 and TRBJ2-7; 12 bases line up with TRBD1. Germline values: CDR1 MDHEN, CDR2 SYDVKM. The CDR3 covers 14 residues. V lost 8 bases and J lost 6; bases outside the gene matches: 8. CDR3 in DNA: TGTGCCAGCTCCTTCGGGACAGGGGGCCGCGAGCAGTACTTC. Its protein product is CASSFGTGGREQYF.

The V call is TRBV2, the J call TRBJ1-2; TRBD1 is a possible D gene (6 bases). Trimming left V 2 bases short and J 6 bases short, with 16 bases between. Germline V gives CDR1 SNHLY, CDR2 FYNNEI. There are 15 residues in the CDR3. The CDR3 DNA is TGTGCCAGCAGTGAACCCGTCGGGGGCCTGAATGGCTACACCTTC. Its translation is CASSEPVGGLNGYTF.

This chain joins TRBV5-5 and TRBJ1-1; D ambiguous. The CDR3 covers 13 residues. V was pared by 1 base and J by 0 bases, with 4 bases between. Germline loops: CDR1 SGHKS, CDR2 YYEKEE (reference sequence). The CDR3 loop is CASSLSLNTEAFF. The DNA for the CDR3 is TGTGCCAGCAGCTTGTCCCTGAACACTGAAGCTTTCTTT. The whole variable domain, filled in from reference TRBV5-5 and TRBJ1-1, reads DAGVTQSPTHLIKTRGQQVTLRCSPISGHKSVSWYQQVLGQGPQFIFQYYEKEERGRGNFPDRFSARQFPNYSSELNVNALLLGDSALYLCASSLSLNTEAFFGQGTRLTVV.